The sequence of this TCR beta chain was determined in a study of T cell repertoires in cytomegalovirus infection. Overall study context: Indications came from public TCR beta signatures; they pointed to CMV infection and to a matching HLA type.

General observations from the study: Adding up the frequency of public TCR beta families identified people who carried CMV plus the relevant HLA. What dominated the ex vivo response were HLA-C-restricted CMV-specific TCR beta clonotypes.

MiXCR was run by TCRdb on the reads, yielding one entry per CDR3 protein. The top ten hold 2.8% of the sample, which has under 850,000 distinct CDR3 sequences, 35% seen once. Comments on this clonotype: Its specificity is unknown.

The germline V gene encodes CDR1 SGHAT and CDR2 FQNNGV. This CDR3 is built from 16 residues. V lost 2 bases, J lost 2 bases, and 16 bases lay in between. The chain recombines TRBV11-2 with TRBJ2-7, with D possibly matching TRBD1 (7 bases). The TCR originated in a human donor in good health (CMV status not recorded). Some clones in this sample may be carry-over from other donors' samples. Source material: PBMCs. The CDR3 sequence: CASSLRGGGGTYEQYF. In nucleotides, the CDR3 is TGTGCCAGCAGCTTAAGAGGTGGAGGGGGCACCTACGAGCAGTACTTC.